There are a few counts of the clone carrying this T cell receptor (beta chain). In germline, CDR1 is SGHRS, CDR2 YFSETQ. The CDR3 is made up of 16 amino acids. V lost 0 bases to trimming and J lost 5 bases, with 15 bases between them. This entry belongs to a study of identical twins. In TCRdb, the 5' RACE reads were re-called with MiXCR into one record per CDR3 protein. The sample records about 530,000 distinct CDR3 sequences, 13% to 15% being singletons. These same data were also listed under a study on yellow fever vaccine responses in identical twins. From that report: After vaccination, twins' T cell response reportedly seemed partly convergent, partly personalized.

Material for sequencing was CD4+ T cells sorted from blood. The receptor was isolated from a woman under 30 in good health. V is TRBV5-1 and J is TRBJ2-1; unclear D gene. The CDR3 protein is CASSLEAASGNNEQFF. The CDR3 DNA reads as TGCGCCAGCAGCTTGGAGGCAGCCTCTGGGAACAATGAGCAGTTCTTC. The full variable domain, its missing parts supplied by reference TRBV5-1 and TRBJ2-1, is KAGVTQTPRYLIKTRGQQVTLSCSPISGHRSVSWYQQTPGQGLQFLFEYFSETQRNKGNFPGRFSGRQFSNSRSEMNVSTLELGDSALYLCASSLEAASGNNEQFFGPGTRLTVL.